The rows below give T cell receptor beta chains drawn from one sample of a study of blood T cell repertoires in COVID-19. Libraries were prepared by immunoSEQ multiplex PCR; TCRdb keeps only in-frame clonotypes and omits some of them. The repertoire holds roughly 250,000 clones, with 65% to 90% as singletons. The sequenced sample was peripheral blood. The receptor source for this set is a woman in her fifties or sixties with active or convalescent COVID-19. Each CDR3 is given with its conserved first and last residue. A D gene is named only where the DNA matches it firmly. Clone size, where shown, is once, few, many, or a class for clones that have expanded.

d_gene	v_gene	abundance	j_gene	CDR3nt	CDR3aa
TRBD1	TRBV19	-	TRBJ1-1	TGTGCCAGTACGTCAACAGGGGTGAACACTGAAGCTTTCTTT	CASTSTGVNTEAFF
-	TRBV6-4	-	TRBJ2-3	TGTGCCAGCAGTGACTCCACTAGCACAGATACGCAGTATTTT	CASSDSTSTDTQYF
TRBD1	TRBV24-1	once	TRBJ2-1	TGTGCCACCAGTGATTTGAGGGACAGGGATGGCTACAATGAGCAGTTCTTC	CATSDLRDRDGYNEQFF
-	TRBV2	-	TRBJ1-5	TGTGCCAGCAGTGGCTTGACAGGCCTCAATCAGCCCCAGCATTTT	CASSGLTGLNQPQHF
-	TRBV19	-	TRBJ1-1	TGTGCCAGTAGTATAGAACTGGACACTGAAGCTTTCTTT	CASSIELDTEAFF
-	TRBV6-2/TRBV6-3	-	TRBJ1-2	TGTGCCAGCAGTTTCCGACAGGTCCCTGGCTACACCTTC	CASSFRQVPGYTF
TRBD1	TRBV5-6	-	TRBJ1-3	TGTGCCAGCACCGATTTAGGACCGGGACAGGTTATCTCTGGAAACACCATATATTTT	CASTDLGPGQVISGNTIYF
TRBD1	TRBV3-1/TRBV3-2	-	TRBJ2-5	TGTGCCAGCAGCCTCGAGGGGGCGATTCAAGAGACCCAGTACTTC	CASSLEGAIQETQYF
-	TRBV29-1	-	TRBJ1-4	TGCAGCGTTTTGGACAGCGGGGGAACTAATGAAAAACTGTTTTTT	CSVLDSGGTNEKLFF
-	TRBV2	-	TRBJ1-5	TGTGCCAGCAGTGAGACTGTAGGAATGTCCCAGCATTTT	CASSETVGMSQHF
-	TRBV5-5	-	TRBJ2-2	TGTGCCAGCAGCTTGGGGTACGGGAACACCGGGGAGCTGTTTTTT	CASSLGYGNTGELFF
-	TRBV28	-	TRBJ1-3	TGTGCCAGCTTCAGCGGGCAGAGCTCTGGAAACACCATATATTTT	CASFSGQSSGNTIYF
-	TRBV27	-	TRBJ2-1	TGTGCCAGCAGTTTTGCCCGGTACAATGAGCAGTTCTTC	CASSFARYNEQFF
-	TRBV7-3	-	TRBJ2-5	TGTGCCAGCAGCGCCAGGTATCGGGGAGAGACCCAGTACTTC	CASSARYRGETQYF
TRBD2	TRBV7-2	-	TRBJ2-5	TGTGCCAGCAGCGAGTGGGGCGGGGGGCGTCGGCTGACCCAGTACTTC	CASSEWGGGRRLTQYF
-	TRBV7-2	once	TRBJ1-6	TGTGCCAGCAGCTTAAGCCCGGGGGGTTCACCCCTCCACTTT	CASSLSPGGSPLHF
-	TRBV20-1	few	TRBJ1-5	TGCAGTGCAAGTCTCCGGGGGAATCAGCCCCAGCATTTT	CSASLRGNQPQHF
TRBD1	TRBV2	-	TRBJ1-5	TGTGCCAGCAGGGTAGCCCAGACGGGACAGGGGCCCCAGCATTTT	CASRVAQTGQGPQHF
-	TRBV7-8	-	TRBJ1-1	TGTGCCAGCAGCTCACCCCGATATCAGGGTGGCACTGAAGCTTTCTTT	CASSSPRYQGGTEAFF
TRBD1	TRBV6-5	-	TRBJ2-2	TGTGCCAGCAGTCCACGACAGGGGTTCTCCGGGGAGCTGTTTTTT	CASSPRQGFSGELFF
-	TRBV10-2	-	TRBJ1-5	TGCGCCAGCAGTGATAAATTGAGCGGGGCGGGAGGGAATCAGCCCCAGCATTTT	CASSDKLSGAGGNQPQHF
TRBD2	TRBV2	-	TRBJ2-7	TGTGCCAGCAGTGAAGGACTTGACAGCGGGGTGAGCGAGCAGTACTTC	CASSEGLDSGVSEQYF
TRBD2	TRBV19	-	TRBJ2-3	TGTGCCAGTAGCCGACTAGCGGGGGCAGTCACAGATACGCAGTATTTT	CASSRLAGAVTDTQYF
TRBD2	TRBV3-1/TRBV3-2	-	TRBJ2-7	TGTGCCAGCAGCCAAGCTATCAGGGGTTACTCCGGGACTAGCGGGGGGGACTCAGCCGACGAGCAGTACTTC	CASSQAIRGYSGTSGGDSADEQYF
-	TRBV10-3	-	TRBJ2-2	TGTGCCATCACGGGAGCTTCGAACACCGGGGAGCTGTTTTTT	CAITGASNTGELFF
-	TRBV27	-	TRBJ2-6	TGTGCCAGCTCCAGGCGGCTTCCAGGGGCTTCTGGGGCCAACGTCCTGACTTTC	CASSRRLPGASGANVLTF
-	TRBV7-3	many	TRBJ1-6	TGTGCCAGCAGCTTAAAAGGCCAGGGAGGGAATTCACCCCTCCACTTT	CASSLKGQGGNSPLHF
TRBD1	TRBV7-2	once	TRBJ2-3	TGTGCCAGCAGCAAACCCAGACAGGGAACAGATACGCAGTATTTT	CASSKPRQGTDTQYF
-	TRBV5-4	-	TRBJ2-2	TGTGCCAGCAGCTCCGGGGCGAACACCGGGGAGCTGTTTTTT	CASSSGANTGELFF
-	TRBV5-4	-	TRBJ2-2	TGTGCCAGCAGCTTGGGGCAGGGGCTGTTTTTT	CASSLGQGLFF
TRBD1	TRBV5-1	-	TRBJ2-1	TGCGCCAGCAGCTTGTCAGGACAGGGTAGCAATGAGCAGTTCTTC	CASSLSGQGSNEQFF
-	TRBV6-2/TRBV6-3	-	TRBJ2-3	TGTGCCAGCAGCCACTTGGGGCACCCAACAGATACGCAGTATTTT	CASSHLGHPTDTQYF